The 10 T cell receptor beta chains below come from one sample, sequenced in a study of a mutant IDH1 vaccine in newly diagnosed glioma. These TCRs' antigens remain unknown. The repertoire was sequenced with immunoSEQ multiplex PCR; TCRdb's copy has only in-frame clones and lacks some. The sample lists about 44,000 clones; around 93% were seen once. Time point: week 23, last vaccination. In the vaccine, a single dose held 300 ug of the mutant IDH1 20-mer peptide, along with topical imiquimod. The sample consisted of PBMCs, taken from a glioma patient whose treatment included an IDH1 peptide vaccine. Receptors were obtained from a man aged 50-60 years with glioma.

The chain links TRBV10-2 to TRBJ2-7, with D perhaps matching TRBD2 (5 bases). Germline V lookup: CDR1 WSHSY, CDR2 SAAADI. The CDR3 spans 13 residues. Deletions cut 8 bases from V and 9 bases from J, with 20 bases between. CDR3 bases: TGCGCCAGCGGAGGACTCCCCCAAACCGGGCAGTACTTC. This translates into CASGGLPQTGQYF.

The chain joins TRBV27 to TRBJ2-7, with 7 bases lining up with TRBD2. The ends lost 0 bases at V and 5 bases at J; junction bases unmatched: 4. This CDR3 comprises 14 residues. Germline V gives CDR1 MNHEY, CDR2 SMNVEV (reference sequence). The CDR3 loop is CASSLSGGTNEQYF. The DNA of the CDR3 is TGTGCCAGCAGTTTATCCGGGGGGACTAACGAGCAGTACTTC.

CDR3 sequence (DNA): TGTGCCAGCACAGCTTTTCCAGGGTCTACTGAAGCTTTCTTT. Translating gives CASTAFPGSTEAFF. This chain links TRBV5-6 with TRBJ1-1, with D perhaps matching TRBD1 (5 bases). This CDR3 contains 14 residues. Trimming stripped 6 bases from V and 5 bases from J, with 17 bases between. Germline V gene lookup returns CDR1 SGHDT and CDR2 YYEEEE.

The chain uses TRBV30 and TRBJ2-5; 7 bases agree with TRBD2. J lost 2 bases, V lost 1 base, and 4 bases had no gene match. The germline V gene has CDR1 GTSNPN and CDR2 SVGIG (reference sequence). The CDR3 has 14 amino acids. The CDR3 sequence: CAWSAGGRQETQYF. The CDR3 nucleotides read TGTGCCTGGAGTGCCGGGGGGAGACAAGAGACCCAGTACTTC.

CDR3 protein: CASSQVAPAGLGSYEQYF. The CDR3 DNA reads TGTGCCAGCAGCCAAGTCGCCCCCGCTGGACTCGGGTCCTACGAGCAGTACTTC. V usage is TRBV4-2 and J usage is TRBJ2-7, with D maybe TRBD2 (5 bases). V dropped 1 base and J dropped 1 base, with 20 bases sitting between them. This CDR3 has 18 amino acids. Per the germline V gene, CDR1 is LGHNA and CDR2 is YNFKEQ.

This chain uses TRBV7-9 with TRBJ1-3; D call uncertain. Germline CDR1 and CDR2: SEHNR and FQNEAQ (reference sequence). The V end was cut by 0 bases, the J end by 0 bases, with 0 bases between. The CDR3 extends over 13 amino acids. CDR3 sequence (DNA): TGTGCCAGCAGCTTAGCCTCTGGAAACACCATATATTTT. It yields the protein CASSLASGNTIYF.

The V call is TRBV30, the J call TRBJ2-4; TRBD2 aligns across 7 bases. There are 15 residues in the CDR3. J was trimmed by 5 bases and V by 2 bases; bases with no gene match: 9. Germline CDR1 GTSNPN, CDR2 SVGIG (reference sequence). The CDR3 sequence: CAWSTRTGRENIQYF. DNA for the CDR3: TGTGCCTGGAGTACTCGCACGGGGAGGGAAAACATTCAGTACTTC.

The chain links TRBV6-4 to TRBJ2-3; D remains unclear. The germline V gene has CDR1 MRHNA and CDR2 SNTAGT. The CDR3 contains 13 residues. V gave up 5 bases and J gave up 3 bases, with 9 bases separating them. For the CDR3, the DNA is TGTGCCAGCAGTTCCGCACCAACAGATACGCAGTATTTT. Protein sequence: CASSSAPTDTQYF.

In the case of this clone: At one end, the junction sequence differs from germline, possibly due to a read error. The chain employs TRBV7-2 and TRBJ1-2; D gene uncertain. Germline V lookup: CDR1 SGHTA, CDR2 FQGNSA. The CDR3 sequence is 12 residues long. The CDR3 DNA sequence: TGTGCCAGCAGCCCTGGGCAGGCCACCCTACTCTTC. This gives the protein CASSPGQATLLF.

A word on this clone: Sequence at one end of the junction differs from germline and may be a read error. This chain connects TRBV13 to TRBJ1-1; 9 nucleotides align to TRBD1. This CDR3 is 13 amino acids long. The V gene's germline CDR1 is PRHDT and CDR2 FYEKMQ (reference sequence). The CDR3 DNA reads as TGTGCCAGCAGCGTAGGACAGGGGCCTGAAGCTTTCTTT. Translating it yields CASSVGQGPEAFF.